A single sample gave rise to the 7 T cell receptor beta chains below, sequenced in a study of blood T cell repertoires in COVID-19. Measured with immunoSEQ multiplex PCR; TCRdb has only the in-frame clones, and not every one. The sample records 400,000 to 550,000 clones, about 89% being singletons. The sequenced material came from peripheral blood. Receptors originate from a woman aged 25 to 45 with acute or convalescent COVID-19.

As regards this clone: This specimen includes other DNA sequences encoding the same CDR3. The chain couples TRBV11-3 to TRBJ2-2; D remains ambiguous. The CDR3 extends over 14 amino acids. Trimming pared 1 base from V and 2 bases from J, leaving 5 bases between. Germline CDR1 is SGHNT and CDR2 is YENEEA. CDR3 coding DNA: TGTGCCAGCAGCTTAGGGCAAAACACCGGGGAGCTGTTTTTT. Residues: CASSLGQNTGELFF.

The gene calls are TRBV11-2 and TRBJ1-6, with D unresolved. This CDR3 contains 13 residues. Germline V gives CDR1 SGHAT, CDR2 FQNNGV. Trimming left V 4 bases short and J 7 bases short, with 8 bases between. CDR3 amino acids: CASSYEQNSPLHF. In DNA, the CDR3 is TGTGCCAGCAGCTATGAGCAAAATTCACCCCTCCACTTT.

The chain recombines TRBV5-8 with TRBJ2-7; D unresolved. CDR3 length: 13 residues. Trimming took off 0 bases at V and 3 bases at J, with 7 bases between the two ends. Germline assignment: CDR1 SGHTS and CDR2 YDEGEE. DNA of the CDR3: TGTGCCAGCAGCTTGGACAACAACTACGAGCAGTACTTC. The encoded protein is CASSLDNNYEQYF.

The rearrangement links TRBV10-3 to TRBJ2-1; 9 nucleotides match TRBD1. This CDR3 is built from 15 residues. Germline-derived CDR1 and CDR2 are ENHRY and SYGVKD. V dropped 3 bases and J dropped 5; count of bases not matched to a gene: 5. CDR3 DNA sequence: TGTGCCATCAGTGATACGGGACAGGGCAACAATGAGCAGTTCTTC. It specifies CAISDTGQGNNEQFF.

This clone was picked up one time. The genes are TRBV3-1 (or the pseudogene TRBV3-2) and TRBJ1-1; D ambiguous. V gave up 3 bases and J gave up 1 base, with 9 bases separating them. CDR3 size: 14 residues. Germline V lookup: CDR1 LGHDT, CDR2 YNNKEL (reference sequence). The CDR3 nucleotides are TGTGCCAGCAGCCAGCGAGAGAGGAACACTGAAGCTTTCTTT. Translating it yields CASSQRERNTEAFF.

V usage is TRBV7-6 and J usage is TRBJ2-6; tentative D call: TRBD1 (5 bases). Germline CDR1 SGHVS, CDR2 FNYEAQ. Trimming shortened V by 1 base and J by 0 bases, and 13 bases separated the two germline ends. CDR3 length: 18 amino acids. The CDR3 DNA reads TGTGCCAGCAGCTTAGTTGACAGATGGGGCTCTGGGGCCAACGTCCTGACTTTC. It is translated as CASSLVDRWGSGANVLTF.

The chain employs TRBV6-2 or TRBV6-3 and TRBJ1-5, with D perhaps TRBD1 (5 bases). The V end was cut by 2 bases, the J end by 4 bases, with 6 bases between. CDR3 length: 13 residues. Per the germline V gene, CDR1 is MNHEY and CDR2 is SVGEGT. In nucleotides, the CDR3 is TGTGCCAGCAGTTACGGGGGGAATCAGCCCCAGCATTTT. The encoded protein is CASSYGGNQPQHF.